This T cell receptor (beta chain) derives from a study of T cell responses to AZD1222 COVID-19 vaccine. Study-level results: The study reported that nearly half of spike-specific TCRs target unmutated variant regions. Repertoire collection took place solely once the T cell response had peaked.

Using immunoSEQ multiplex PCR, the repertoire was profiled, and TCRdb retains in-frame clones only, with some absent. In the table there are approximately 140,000 clones, roughly nine tenths of which are singletons. About this clone itself: Its antigen remains unidentified. Its ends do not fully match the called genes, so a read error is possible.

Germline V gene data show CDR1 as MNHEY and CDR2 as SVGAGI. The CDR3 is 12 amino acids. The chain links TRBV6-5 to TRBJ1-1; D remains ambiguous. The sequence was collected from an adult in good health. Sequences were derived from peripheral blood, sampled on day 0 of AZD1222 vaccination. In DNA form, the CDR3 reads TGTGCCAGCAGGTACTTGAACACTGAAGCTTTCTTT. Translating gives CASRYLNTEAFF.